This T cell receptor beta chain was captured in a study of monozygotic twins with inflammatory bowel disease. General study results and limits: IBD patients showed reduced TCRbeta diversity (inverse Simpson) versus healthy co-twins. Limited statistical power may explain no repertoire similarity difference between concordant and discordant twins.

TCRalpha along with TCRbeta cDNA was subjected to two nested PCRs lasting roughly 16 and 10 cycles. TCRdb reworked the 5' RACE reads into one entry per CDR3 protein, no DNA. The listing contains about 210,000 distinct CDR3 sequences. From germline, CDR1 is SGHAT and CDR2 FQNNGV. The CDR3 loop spans 16 amino acids. Comment on this clonotype: Its target is not known.

Blood, about 2.5 ml, was drawn per donor. This clonotype was sampled from a human donor with ulcerative colitis or Crohn's disease, or a healthy co-twin of an affected twin (not recorded which). The sequencing sample was made of blood. This sequence joins TRBV11-2 and TRBJ2-4; TCRdb reports TRBD2, a call that lacks DNA to check it against. The chain's CDR3 is CASSLGGTSGVNIQYF.